This T cell receptor beta chain was captured by sequencing in a study of T cells in Graves' hyperthyroidism and ophthalmopathy (dated by TCRdb to between 2018 and 2021). As for the study more broadly: Peripheral blood samples were taken at initial diagnosis, before any treatment was given. TCR Vbeta CDR3 sequencing of 135 peripheral blood samples (approximately 44 ophthalmopathy, 75 hyperthyroidism and approximately 17 progressor patients) is reported in the paper. Once sampling was done, hyperthyroidism patients were given methimazole at a starting dose of 30 mg daily, whereas ophthalmopathy patients were given high-dose intravenous methylprednisolone. An independent validation cohort of under 20 hyperthyroidism patients and over 15 patients who later progressed to ophthalmopathy tested prospective prediction of ophthalmopathy. A discovery cohort of fewer than 110 patients, 43 with Graves' ophthalmopathy and over 55 with stable Graves' hyperthyroidism, was used to find distinguishing TCR V-J signatures. The study also compared thyroid tissue and blood T-cell repertoires from more than five Graves' hyperthyroidism patients. The 85 to 100 discovery patients were randomly split 7:3 into training and test sets. Summary of the overall study and its limitations: No statistical method was used to fix the sample size in advance, and group allocation was not hidden from the investigators. Blood samples also contained most of the expanded thyroid clonotypes (frequency above 0.001), which suggests that blood repertoires may reflect thyroid immune responses. In validation, the model predicted progression to ophthalmopathy with 65% to 71% sensitivity and over 72% specificity, a median of about 6.7 months before onset. Ophthalmopathy was separated from stable hyperthyroidism by a 13 V-J signature model, with just over 85% sensitivity and just over 81% specificity obtained in cross-validation and 80%/75% obtained in testing.

According to the germline V gene, CDR1 reads SGHAT and CDR2 reads FQNNGV. From the cysteine up to the phenylalanine, the CDR3 has a length of 16 residues. Only the CDR3 portion is preserved as DNA: 48 bases, with reading frame beginning at the first base. V lost 1 base and J lost 6 bases, and the count of bases not matched to a germline gene is 10. In its sample, this clonotype was seen many times. The antigen it recognizes is unknown. Base qualities are not at hand, and no much larger clone is one base apart. The TCR beta CDR3 regions were amplified from the RNA transcripts. A first-round RT-PCR of the TCR CDR3 used the HTBI primer set with the Qiagen OneStep RT-PCR kit. A second multiplex PCR round built the libraries, followed by size selection and purification. Libraries were sequenced paired-end with 100 bp reads on an Illumina HiSeq2000. On the authors' methods: Raw data were processed with SOAPnuke, discarding reads with adapters, uncalled bases, mean Phred below 15, or no exact constant-primer or identifier match. COPE v1.2.5 was used to merge high-quality paired reads, and clonotypes were defined as unique nucleotide sequences. MiTCR v1.1 was used to align clonotypes to the IMGT TRBV, TRBD and TRBJ reference segments. Analysis was restricted to V-J combinations with a frequency above 0.0001, which covered roughly 99% of repertoires. A TCS score was defined as the ratio of F50 (clonal expansion) to E x V (chaos), with BLOSUM62-based TCRdist applied between CDR3 peptides within each V-J. Welch's t-statistics and random forest reduced approximately 520 V-J features to 13, which were used in a naive Bayes classifier (R e1071). The public reads were reanalyzed by TCRdb: fastp trimming at Q25, MiXCR alignment, in-frame beta chains only. CDR3 protein sequences are deduplicated, and each keeps its most common genes and DNA. TCRdb, rather than the study authors, made the V and J calls. The sample table holds around 340,000 distinct CDR3 sequences, of which roughly 20% were seen once. The top ten constitute around 47% of the sample.

Graves' hyperthyroidism was defined as stable when no progression to ophthalmopathy occurred over 18 months of follow-up. Hyperthyroidism patients were newly diagnosed, had a disease duration of under 2 months, and were aged 18 to 65 years. Patients with uncontrolled infections, other autoimmune diseases, pregnancy or lactation were excluded. Diagnoses were based on clinical symptoms, serum thyroxine and TRAb, thyroid ultrasound and orbital computed tomography. PBMCs were isolated from 8 to 10 ml of fresh peripheral blood by Ficoll-Paque density gradient centrifugation. Total RNA was extracted using Trizol reagent, and RNA quality was assessed on an Agilent 2100 Bioanalyzer.

Sequenced input: blood. In this chain, TRBV11-2 is recombined with TRBJ2-7, and TRBD2 aligns with 9 junction nucleotides. This clonotype was sampled from a woman aged 50 to 65 with Graves' hyperthyroidism. The encoded CDR3 is CASSLGPSGTPGEQYF. Read as DNA, the sequence is TGTGCCAGCAGCTTAGGTCCTAGCGGGACGCCCGGCGAGCAGTACTTC. Extended through the reference TRBV11-2 and TRBJ2-7 proteins, this CDR3 yields the full variable domain: EAGVAQSPRYKIIEKRQSVAFWCNPISGHATLYWYQQILGQGPKLLIQFQNNGVVDDSQLPKDRFSAERLKGVDSTLKIQPAKLEDSAVYLCASSLGPSGTPGEQYFGPGTRLTVT.